These 17 T cell receptor beta chains came from one sample sequenced in a study of shared clonotypes between healthy human individuals. Clones were sequenced by immunoSEQ multiplex PCR, and TCRdb holds only the in-frame ones, with some missing. The data hold more than 2 million clones, with roughly 95% observed a single time. CD8 cells classed as naive were CD45RO-negative and positively selected for CCR7, excluding terminally differentiated effector memory CD45RA+ cells. Material: naive CD8+ T cells sorted from blood. Receptor source: a man between 18 and 29 years old in good health.

This rearrangement joins TRBV6-6 to TRBJ2-5; D unclear. Germline CDR1 MNHNY, CDR2 SVGAGI (reference sequence). V was pared by 4 bases and J by 5 bases, with 20 bases between. The CDR3 runs to 16 residues. The CDR3 protein is CASSSTPGPPGETQYF. In nucleotides, the CDR3 is TGTGCCAGCAGTTCCACACCCGGGCCACCCGGGGAGACCCAGTACTTC.

V and J are TRBV6-5 and TRBJ1-2; no firm D call. CDR3 size: 12 residues. Germline-derived CDR1 and CDR2 are MNHEY and SVGAGI. V lost 6 bases to trimming and J lost 7 bases, with 12 bases between them. The CDR3 nucleotides are TGTGCCAGCAGCTCCAATCGGCTTGGCTACACCTTC. Protein sequence: CASSSNRLGYTF.

For this clone: In the same sample, other DNA sequences code for this CDR3. V usage is TRBV6-1 and J usage is TRBJ2-7, with D unresolved. The CDR3 extends over 14 amino acids. V gave up 3 bases and J gave up 1 base, with 10 bases separating them. The V gene's germline CDR1 is MNHNS and CDR2 SASEGT. The CDR3 sequence is CASSELVGSYEQYF. Here the CDR3 DNA reads TGTGCCAGCAGTGAGCTAGTGGGTTCCTACGAGCAGTACTTC.

This chain uses TRBV11-2 with TRBJ1-1; weak D call: TRBD1 (5 bases). The V and J ends lost 1 base and 0 bases respectively, with 9 bases between them. This CDR3 spans 15 amino acids. The germline V gene encodes CDR1 SGHAT and CDR2 FQNNGV. The CDR3 nucleotides are TGTGCCAGCAGCTTAGTCGGGGGGATGAACACTGAAGCTTTCTTT. Amino acids: CASSLVGGMNTEAFF.

V gene TRBV27 combines with J gene TRBJ2-5; 16 bases are a match to TRBD2. CDR3 length: 17 amino acids. Trimming removed 4 bases from V and 5 bases from J; junction bases left unmatched: 7. Germline loops: CDR1 MNHEY, CDR2 SMNVEV (reference sequence). CDR3: CASSSGLAGGPMETQYF. The CDR3, as DNA: TGTGCCAGCAGTTCGGGACTAGCGGGAGGGCCGATGGAGACCCAGTACTTC.

This clone is a singleton in its sample. V usage is TRBV9 and J usage is TRBJ1-1, with D unresolved. Trimming left V 2 bases short and J 1 base short, with 9 bases between. Per the germline V gene, CDR1 is SGDLS and CDR2 is YYNGEE. The CDR3 contains 14 residues. The CDR3 loop reads CASSVQTANTEAFF. The CDR3 bases are TGTGCCAGCAGCGTCCAGACGGCGAACACTGAAGCTTTCTTT.

CDR3 protein: CATSRVRQSTDTQYF. The CDR3 nucleotides are TGTGCCACCAGCAGAGTGCGGCAGAGCACAGATACGCAGTATTTT. The chain recombines TRBV15 with TRBJ2-3; D is uncertain. Trimming took off 1 base at V and 0 bases at J, with 8 bases between the two ends. The CDR3 is 15 amino acids. CDR1 LNHNV and CDR2 YYDKDF come from the germline V gene (reference sequence). Full variable domain (missing parts from reference TRBV15 and TRBJ2-3): DAMVIQNPRYQVTQFGKPVTLSCSQTLNHNVMYWYQQKSSQAPKLLFHYYDKDFNNEADTPDNFQSRRPNTSFCFLDIRSPGLGDTAMYLCATSRVRQSTDTQYFGPGTRLTVL.

The V gene is TRBV5-1, the J gene TRBJ2-3; TRBD2 might be the D (5 bases). Per germline, CDR1 SGHRS and CDR2 YFSETQ. V shed 3 bases and J shed 6 bases, with 23 bases lying between them. The CDR3 loop spans 17 amino acids. The CDR3 DNA sequence: TGCGCCAGCAGCTCCCCACCATCTAGAGGGAGTACGGATACGCAGTATTTT. Translation gives CASSSPPSRGSTDTQYF.

This chain joins TRBV6-1 and TRBJ2-7; D is uncertain. The CDR3 consists of 15 residues. Germline V lookup: CDR1 MNHNS, CDR2 SASEGT. V shed 1 base and J shed 0 bases, with 10 bases lying between them. The CDR3 DNA follows: TGTGCCAGCAGTGAAGGCGCTCCAAGCTCCTACGAGCAGTACTTC. Protein sequence: CASSEGAPSSYEQYF.

The V call is TRBV14, the J call TRBJ2-5; 11 bases align to TRBD1. Trimming at V came to 4 bases and at J to 7 bases, leaving 2 bases not matched to a gene. Germline CDR1 and CDR2: SGHDN and FVKESK. This CDR3 has 13 amino acids. CDR3 protein: CASSRGQGVTQYF. CDR3 coding DNA: TGTGCCAGCAGCCGGGGACAGGGGGTGACCCAGTACTTC.

The chain recombines TRBV2 with TRBJ1-3; D is perhaps TRBD1 (5 bases). V lost 7 bases and J lost 3, with 13 bases in between. The CDR3 is made up of 14 amino acids. CDR1 and CDR2 (germline): SNHLY, FYNNEI. The CDR3 here is CASTTTANGNTIYF. CDR3 nucleotide sequence: TGTGCCAGCACGACGACAGCGAATGGAAACACCATATATTTT.

The chain carries TRBV27 and TRBJ1-5; D is possibly TRBD1 (5 bases). V shed 5 bases and J shed 7 bases, with 15 bases lying between them. There are 14 residues in the CDR3. Germline CDR1 is MNHEY and CDR2 is SMNVEV (reference sequence). The CDR3 DNA follows: TGTGCCAGCAGTATCGGGACCGCGGGCCAGCCCCAGCATTTT. It encodes CASSIGTAGQPQHF.

In this sample, this clone turned up once. The CDR3, as DNA: TGTGCCAGCAGCTTGGCAGTCACCCCGGGTAACTATGGCTACACCTTC. Protein: CASSLAVTPGNYGYTF. The chain is built from TRBV5-5 and TRBJ1-2; D is uncertain. The V end lost 0 bases, the J end lost 1 base, and 13 bases lay between the germline ends. CDR3 length: 16 residues. Germline lookup yields CDR1 SGHKS and CDR2 YYEKEE (reference sequence). Full variable domain (remainder filled in from reference TRBV5-5 and TRBJ1-2): DAGVTQSPTHLIKTRGQQVTLRCSPISGHKSVSWYQQVLGQGPQFIFQYYEKEERGRGNFPDRFSARQFPNYSSELNVNALLLGDSALYLCASSLAVTPGNYGYTFGSGTRLTVV.

This clone was picked up one time. The V call is TRBV13, the J call TRBJ2-1, with D perhaps TRBD1 or TRBD2 (5 bases each). CDR1 and CDR2 (germline): PRHDT, FYEKMQ (reference sequence). The CDR3 is made up of 15 amino acids. V lost 2 bases and J 1 base, leaving 9 bases between the germline ends. CDR3 nucleotides: TGTGCCAGCAGCTTAAGAGGGGCTTCCTACAATGAGCAGTTCTTC. It translates to CASSLRGASYNEQFF.

The chain couples TRBV28 to TRBJ1-5; D gene unclear. CDR1 MDHEN and CDR2 SYDVKM come from the germline V gene. CDR3 size: 14 residues. The V and J ends lost 2 bases and 5 bases respectively, with 10 bases between them. The CDR3 DNA reads as TGTGCCAGCAGTTTACGGGGTACTGATCAGCCCCAGCATTTT. It encodes CASSLRGTDQPQHF.

The rearrangement joins TRBV7-6 to TRBJ1-6; tentative D call: TRBD1 (5 bases). This CDR3 comprises 14 residues. V lost 6 bases and J 0 bases, leaving 6 bases between the germline ends. Looked up from germline, CDR1 is SGHVS and CDR2 is FNYEAQ. CDR3 sequence: CASRQDSYNSPLHF. CDR3 coding DNA: TGTGCCAGCAGACAGGACTCCTATAATTCACCCCTCCACTTT.

The chain links TRBV11-2 to TRBJ2-7, with D perhaps matching TRBD1 (5 bases). The germline gives CDR1 SGHAT, CDR2 FQNNGV. V dropped 5 bases and J dropped 1 base, with 15 bases sitting between them. The length of the CDR3 is 15 residues. In DNA, the CDR3 is TGTGCCAGCAGCCCCCTGGCCAGGGTGTCCTACGAGCAGTACTTC. Translating gives CASSPLARVSYEQYF.